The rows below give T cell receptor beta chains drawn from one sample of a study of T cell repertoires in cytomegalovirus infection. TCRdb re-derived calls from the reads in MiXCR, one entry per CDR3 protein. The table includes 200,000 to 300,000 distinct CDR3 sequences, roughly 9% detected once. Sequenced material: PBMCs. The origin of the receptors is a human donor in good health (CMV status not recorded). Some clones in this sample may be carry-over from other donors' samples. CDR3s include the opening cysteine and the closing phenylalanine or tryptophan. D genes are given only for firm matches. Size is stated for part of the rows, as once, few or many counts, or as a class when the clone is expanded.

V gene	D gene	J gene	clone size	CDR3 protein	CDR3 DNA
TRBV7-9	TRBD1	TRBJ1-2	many	CASSSHGQAHGYTF	TGTGCCAGCAGCTCGCACGGACAGGCGCATGGCTACACCTTC
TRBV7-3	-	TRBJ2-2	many	CASSLPGGELFF	TGTGCCAGCAGCTTACCGGGGGGGGAGCTGTTTTTT
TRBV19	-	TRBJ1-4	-	CASSRRGPAEKLFF	TGTGCCAGTAGTCGCCGGGGGCCAGCTGAAAAACTGTTTTTT
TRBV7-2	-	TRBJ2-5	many	CASSLVGKETQYF	TGTGCCAGCAGCTTAGTAGGCAAAGAGACCCAGTACTTC
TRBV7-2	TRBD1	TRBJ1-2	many	CASSPKPGQGGYTF	TGTGCCAGCAGCCCTAAACCCGGACAGGGGGGCTACACCTTC
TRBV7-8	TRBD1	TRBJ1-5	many	CASSALRQGGSQPQHF	TGTGCCAGCAGCGCGCTTCGACAGGGAGGTAGTCAGCCCCAGCATTTT
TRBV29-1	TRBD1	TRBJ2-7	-	CSAGTGGNSYEQYF	TGCAGCGCCGGGACAGGGGGTAACTCCTACGAGCAGTACTTC
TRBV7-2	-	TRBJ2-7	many	CASSLQKSYEQYF	TGTGCCAGCAGCTTGCAAAAGTCCTACGAGCAGTACTTC
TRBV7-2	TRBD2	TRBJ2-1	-	CASSLRLADSEQFF	TGTGCCAGCAGCTTAAGACTAGCGGACAGTGAGCAGTTCTTC
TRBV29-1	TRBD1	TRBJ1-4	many	CSVEDKPGQSVF	TGCAGCGTTGAAGATAAACCGGGACAGTCAGTTTTT
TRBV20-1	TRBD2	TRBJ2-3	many	CSAGGLAGGTDTQYF	TGCAGTGCTGGGGGACTAGCGGGGGGCACAGATACGCAGTATTTT
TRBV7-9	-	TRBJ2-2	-	CASRFAGTGNTGELFF	TGTGCCAGCAGGTTCGCCGGGACTGGGAACACCGGGGAGCTGTTTTTT
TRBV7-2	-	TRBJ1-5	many	CASSLTGGEQPQHF	TGTGCCAGCAGCTTAACAGGAGGGGAGCAGCCCCAGCATTTT
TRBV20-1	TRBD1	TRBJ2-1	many	CSAFGQGALDEQFF	TGCAGTGCCTTCGGACAGGGGGCGCTGGATGAGCAGTTCTTC
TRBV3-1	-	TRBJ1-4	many	CASSQGATNEKLFF	TGTGCCAGCAGCCAAGGTGCAACTAATGAAAAACTGTTTTTT
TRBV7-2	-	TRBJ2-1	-	CASSGHNEQFF	TGTGCCAGCAGCGGGCACAATGAGCAGTTCTTC
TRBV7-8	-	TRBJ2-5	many	CASSLEVTGLSGTQYF	TGTGCCAGCAGCTTAGAGGTTACAGGGCTGTCTGGGACCCAGTACTTC
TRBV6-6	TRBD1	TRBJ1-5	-	CASSAPAGTGGNQPQHF	TGTGCCAGCAGTGCACCCGCCGGGACAGGGGGGAATCAGCCCCAGCATTTT
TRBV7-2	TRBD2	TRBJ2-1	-	CASSTLAANSYNEQFF	TGTGCCAGCAGCACACTAGCGGCCAACTCCTACAATGAGCAGTTCTTC
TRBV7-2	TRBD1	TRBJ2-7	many	CASSASGTVYEQYF	TGTGCCAGCAGCGCATCCGGGACAGTTTACGAGCAGTACTTC
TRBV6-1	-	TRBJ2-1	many	CASSGLGYNEQFF	TGTGCCAGCAGTGGACTGGGATACAATGAGCAGTTCTTC
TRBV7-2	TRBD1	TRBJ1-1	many	CASRQQGWTEAFF	TGTGCCAGCAGACAACAGGGGTGGACTGAAGCTTTCTTT
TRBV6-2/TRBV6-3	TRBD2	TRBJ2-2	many	CASSPWTSGRSTGELFF	TGTGCCAGCAGTCCCTGGACTAGCGGGAGATCCACCGGGGAGCTGTTTTTT
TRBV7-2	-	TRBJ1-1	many	CASSSNWGTEAFF	TGTGCCAGCAGCTCGAATTGGGGGACTGAAGCTTTCTTT
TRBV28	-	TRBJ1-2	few	CASSSSGVDYGYTF	TGTGCCAGCAGTTCCTCGGGGGTTGACTATGGCTACACCTTC
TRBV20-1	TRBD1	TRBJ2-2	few	CSVPGQALGGELFF	TGCAGTGTTCCCGGACAGGCTTTGGGCGGGGAGCTGTTTTTT
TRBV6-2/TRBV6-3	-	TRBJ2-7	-	CASSYSSSNVVSYEQYF	TGTGCCAGCAGTTACTCAAGTTCTAACGTCGTCTCCTACGAGCAGTACTTC
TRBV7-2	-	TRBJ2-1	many	CASSPFAGAQQFF	TGTGCCAGCAGCCCCTTTGCTGGGGCGCAGCAGTTCTTC
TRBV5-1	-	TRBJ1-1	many	CASSAPANTEAFF	TGCGCCAGCAGCGCCCCAGCGAACACTGAAGCTTTCTTT
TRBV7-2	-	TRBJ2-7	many	CASSRFSEQYF	TGTGCCAGCAGCCGCTTCAGCGAGCAGTACTTC
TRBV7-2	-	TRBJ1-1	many	CASSLRRGTEAFF	TGTGCCAGCAGCTTAAGGAGGGGTACTGAAGCTTTCTTT
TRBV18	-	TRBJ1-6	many	CASSRAGPYNSPLHF	TGTGCCAGCTCACGGGCAGGCCCCTATAATTCACCCCTCCACTTT
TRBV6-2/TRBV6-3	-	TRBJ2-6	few	CASSYARGTLTGANVLTF	TGTGCCAGCAGTTACGCCCGCGGGACACTCACTGGGGCCAACGTCCTGACTTTC
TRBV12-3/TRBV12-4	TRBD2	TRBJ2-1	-	CASMRTSIDEQFF	TGTGCCAGCATGAGGACTAGCATCGATGAGCAGTTCTTC
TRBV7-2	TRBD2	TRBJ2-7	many	CASSLQGSGRYEQYF	TGTGCCAGCAGCTTACAAGGTAGCGGGAGGTACGAGCAGTACTTC
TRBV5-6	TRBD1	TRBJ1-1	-	CASRKQGRGAEAFF	TGTGCCAGCAGAAAACAGGGCAGGGGGGCTGAAGCTTTCTTT
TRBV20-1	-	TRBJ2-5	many	CSAPIPGLNQETQYF	TGCAGTGCACCTATCCCGGGACTTAACCAAGAGACCCAGTACTTC
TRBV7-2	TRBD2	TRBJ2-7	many	CASSARGGQLFEQYF	TGTGCCAGCAGCGCCCGGGGGGGCCAGTTATTCGAGCAGTACTTC
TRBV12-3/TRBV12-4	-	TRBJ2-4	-	CASSPGVLAKNIQYF	TGTGCCAGCAGTCCAGGGGTATTAGCCAAAAACATTCAGTACTTC
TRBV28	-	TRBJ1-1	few	CASSELRGAGTEAFF	TGTGCCAGCAGTGAACTCCGGGGGGCCGGAACTGAAGCTTTCTTT
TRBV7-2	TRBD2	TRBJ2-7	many	CASSLDSGGAAEQYF	TGTGCCAGCAGCTTAGATAGCGGGGGGGCTGCCGAGCAGTACTTC
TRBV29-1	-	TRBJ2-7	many	CSVEQGAPYEQYF	TGCAGCGTCGAGCAGGGAGCGCCCTACGAGCAGTACTTC
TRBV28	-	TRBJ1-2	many	CASTPGQTNYGYTF	TGTGCCAGCACCCCGGGCCAGACAAACTATGGCTACACCTTC
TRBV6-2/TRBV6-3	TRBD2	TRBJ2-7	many	CASSYSTFLAGASHEQYF	TGTGCCAGCAGTTACTCGACATTCCTAGCGGGAGCATCCCACGAGCAGTACTTC
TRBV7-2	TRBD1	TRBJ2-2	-	CASSWRQGATGELFF	TGTGCCAGCAGCTGGAGGCAGGGGGCGACCGGGGAGCTGTTTTTT
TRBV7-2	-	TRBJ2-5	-	CASSPDTETQYF	TGTGCCAGCAGCCCCGACACCGAGACCCAGTACTTC
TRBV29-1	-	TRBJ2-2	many	CSVEDQGNTGELFF	TGCAGCGTTGAAGATCAGGGGAACACCGGGGAGCTGTTTTTT
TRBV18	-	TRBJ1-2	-	CASSFSRAGTSFGYTF	TGTGCCAGCTCATTCTCGCGAGCCGGGACCAGCTTTGGCTACACCTTC
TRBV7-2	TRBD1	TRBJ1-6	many	CASSTGTGSSYNSPLHF	TGTGCCAGCAGCACCGGGACAGGGAGCTCCTATAATTCACCCCTCCACTTT
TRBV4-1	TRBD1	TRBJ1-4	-	CASSQGLRDRDYNEKLFF	TGCGCCAGCAGCCAGGGTCTTCGCGACAGGGACTATAATGAAAAACTGTTTTTT
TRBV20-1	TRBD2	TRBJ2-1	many	CSARGETSGRTYNEQFF	TGCAGTGCTAGAGGCGAGACTAGCGGGAGGACCTACAATGAGCAGTTCTTC
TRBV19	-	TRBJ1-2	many	CASSIELDTGYTF	TGTGCCAGTAGTATAGAGCTTGACACCGGCTACACCTTC
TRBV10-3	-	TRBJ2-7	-	CALKASRGSHEQYF	TGTGCCCTGAAAGCGTCCAGGGGTTCCCACGAGCAGTACTTC
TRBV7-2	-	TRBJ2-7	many	CASSLGGGFSYEQYF	TGTGCCAGCAGCTTAGGGGGCGGGTTCTCCTACGAGCAGTACTTC
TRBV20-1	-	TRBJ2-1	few	CSAFGANNEQFF	TGCAGTGCTTTCGGGGCGAACAATGAGCAGTTCTTC
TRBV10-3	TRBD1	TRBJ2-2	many	CAISETSIGTDNTGELFF	TGTGCCATCAGTGAGACATCTATCGGGACAGATAACACCGGGGAGCTGTTTTTT
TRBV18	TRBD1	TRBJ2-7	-	CASSHPGTGAYEQYF	TGTGCCAGCTCACATCCCGGGACAGGGGCCTACGAGCAGTACTTC
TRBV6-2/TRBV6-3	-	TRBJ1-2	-	CASRLGGVGYTF	TGTGCCAGCAGGCTCGGAGGGGTTGGCTACACCTTC
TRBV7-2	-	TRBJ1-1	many	CASSPIPGVGTEAFF	TGTGCCAGCAGCCCAATCCCGGGGGTGGGCACTGAAGCTTTCTTT
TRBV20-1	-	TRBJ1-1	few	CSARPAQGKNTEAFF	TGCAGTGCTAGACCGGCTCAGGGGAAGAACACTGAAGCTTTCTTT